This TCR beta chain was sequenced during a study of blood T cell repertoires in COVID-19. Profiled with immunoSEQ multiplex PCR; TCRdb holds only in-frame clones, not every one. The repertoire has approximately 140,000 clones, roughly 83% of them found once; the top ten carry about a sixth. V gave up 2 bases and J gave up 4 bases, with 8 bases separating them. This CDR3 comprises 13 residues. The germline CDR1 and CDR2 sequences are SGHNT and YENEEA. The sequenced sample consisted of peripheral blood. The V and J genes are TRBV11-3 and TRBJ1-1; D is unclear. The receptor comes from a woman over 75 with acute or convalescent COVID-19. CDR3 coding DNA: TGTGCCAGCAGCTTAACGAGGGTCACTGAAGCTTTCTTT. This translates into CASSLTRVTEAFF.